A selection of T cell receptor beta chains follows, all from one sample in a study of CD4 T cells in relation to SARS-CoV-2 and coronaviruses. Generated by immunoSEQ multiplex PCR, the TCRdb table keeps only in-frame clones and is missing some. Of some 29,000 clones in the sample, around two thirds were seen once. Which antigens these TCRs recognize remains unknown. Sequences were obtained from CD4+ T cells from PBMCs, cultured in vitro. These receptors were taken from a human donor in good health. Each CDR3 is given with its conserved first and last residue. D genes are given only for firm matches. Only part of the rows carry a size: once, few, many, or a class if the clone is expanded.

CDR3nt: TGTGCCAGCAGCTTAGCGGGGGTAGGTTCGTGGCCCCAGCATTTT
CDR3aa: CASSLAGVGSWPQHF
d_gene: NA
v_gene: TRBV7-2
abundance: few
j_gene: TRBJ1-5

CDR3nt: TGTGCCAGCAGCCCCCGTCGGGGGCCTGGGGCCAACGTCCTGACTTTC
CDR3aa: CASSPRRGPGANVLTF
d_gene: NA
v_gene: TRBV7-2
abundance: NA
j_gene: TRBJ2-6

CDR3nt: TGTGCCAGCAGCCCAGGGCGAGACACTGAAGCTTTCTTT
CDR3aa: CASSPGRDTEAFF
d_gene: NA
v_gene: TRBV5-6
abundance: NA
j_gene: TRBJ1-1

CDR3nt: TGTGCCAGCAGTCTCAGGGTTTACGAGCAGTACTTC
CDR3aa: CASSLRVYEQYF
d_gene: NA
v_gene: TRBV12-3/TRBV12-4
abundance: NA
j_gene: TRBJ2-7

CDR3nt: TGTGCCAGCAGCCGGAGCGGGGGGACAGATACGCAGTATTTT
CDR3aa: CASSRSGGTDTQYF
d_gene: TRBD2
v_gene: TRBV6-5
abundance: NA
j_gene: TRBJ2-3

CDR3nt: TGTGCCAGCAGCTTAGTATTGTCGGGGAGCACGAAAGCTTTCTTT
CDR3aa: CASSLVLSGSTKAFF
d_gene: NA
v_gene: TRBV7-9
abundance: NA
j_gene: TRBJ1-1

CDR3nt: TGTGCCAGCAGCCAAGATGGAACACCTGGGGCTTTCTTT
CDR3aa: CASSQDGTPGAFF
d_gene: NA
v_gene: TRBV3-1/TRBV3-2
abundance: few
j_gene: TRBJ1-1

CDR3nt: TGTGCCAGCTCAGGGGGACTAACGGCCGGGGAGCTGTTTTTT
CDR3aa: CASSGGLTAGELFF
d_gene: TRBD2
v_gene: TRBV18
abundance: few
j_gene: TRBJ2-2

CDR3nt: TGTGCCAGCAGCCCGGACCTCTCACAGGGAAAAGAGACCCAGTACTTC
CDR3aa: CASSPDLSQGKETQYF
d_gene: NA
v_gene: TRBV5-6
abundance: NA
j_gene: TRBJ2-5

CDR3nt: TGTGCCAGCAGCTTAGTGGGTGGGTCGGGACAAAGCGATTACGAGCAGTACTTC
CDR3aa: CASSLVGGSGQSDYEQYF
d_gene: NA
v_gene: TRBV7-2
abundance: NA
j_gene: TRBJ2-7

CDR3nt: TGTGCCAGCAGAACGGGGGGGGATTACAATGAGCAGTTCTTC
CDR3aa: CASRTGGDYNEQFF
d_gene: TRBD2
v_gene: TRBV6-5
abundance: NA
j_gene: TRBJ2-1

CDR3nt: TGTGCGAGTTACGCGGGACCCGATCGTCCTAACTATGGCTACACCTTC
CDR3aa: CASYAGPDRPNYGYTF
d_gene: NA
v_gene: TRBV19
abundance: NA
j_gene: TRBJ1-2

CDR3nt: TGTGCCAGCAGCGCATATCTAGGGACAGATGGCTACACCTTC
CDR3aa: CASSAYLGTDGYTF
d_gene: TRBD1
v_gene: TRBV9
abundance: NA
j_gene: TRBJ1-2

CDR3nt: TGTGCCAGCAGCCAAGGGACTAGCGGACCCACCCCCTACGAGCAGTACTTC
CDR3aa: CASSQGTSGPTPYEQYF
d_gene: TRBD2
v_gene: TRBV4-2
abundance: once
j_gene: TRBJ2-7

CDR3nt: TGTGCCAGCAGCTTCCGAATTGGGACAGGCGGCGGCTACACCTTC
CDR3aa: CASSFRIGTGGGYTF
d_gene: TRBD1
v_gene: TRBV9
abundance: few
j_gene: TRBJ1-2

CDR3nt: TGTGCCAGCAGCACCTCTGGGGGGACACCCTCGTTAGCTAACTATGGCTACACCTTC
CDR3aa: CASSTSGGTPSLANYGYTF
d_gene: NA
v_gene: TRBV9
abundance: NA
j_gene: TRBJ1-2

CDR3nt: TGTGCCAGCAGTTCCGGGCCGTACAATGAGCAGTTCTTC
CDR3aa: CASSSGPYNEQFF
d_gene: NA
v_gene: TRBV2
abundance: once
j_gene: TRBJ2-1

CDR3nt: TGCAGCGTCCCTCGGGGACTAGCTTTCAATGAGCAGTTCTTC
CDR3aa: CSVPRGLAFNEQFF
d_gene: TRBD2
v_gene: TRBV29-1
abundance: NA
j_gene: TRBJ2-1

CDR3nt: TGTGCCAGCAGCGGGGGAGGGGGGATCTACAATGAGCAGTTCTTC
CDR3aa: CASSGGGGIYNEQFF
d_gene: NA
v_gene: TRBV2
abundance: NA
j_gene: TRBJ2-1

CDR3nt: TGTGCCAGTAGCTCGACAGGAAGACAAGAGACCCAGTACTTC
CDR3aa: CASSSTGRQETQYF
d_gene: NA
v_gene: TRBV19
abundance: NA
j_gene: TRBJ2-5

CDR3nt: TGTGCCAGCAGAATTCGGCCCCCCCTGGGCTATGGCTACACCTTC
CDR3aa: CASRIRPPLGYGYTF
d_gene: NA
v_gene: TRBV6-5
abundance: NA
j_gene: TRBJ1-2

CDR3nt: TGTGCCAGCAGTTACTCGACCAGCGCGGGCACAGATACGCAGTATTTT
CDR3aa: CASSYSTSAGTDTQYF
d_gene: NA
v_gene: TRBV6-2/TRBV6-3
abundance: few
j_gene: TRBJ2-3

CDR3nt: TGTGCCAGCAGCTTTGGGGCAGTATTTTCAGATACGCAGTATTTT
CDR3aa: CASSFGAVFSDTQYF
d_gene: NA
v_gene: TRBV11-2
abundance: NA
j_gene: TRBJ2-3

CDR3nt: TGTGCCAGCAGCCCGTACAGGAAGGGGGAAAAACTGTTTTTT
CDR3aa: CASSPYRKGEKLFF
d_gene: NA
v_gene: TRBV7-8
abundance: NA
j_gene: TRBJ1-4

CDR3nt: TGTGCCAGCAGCTTGGATTTTGGCACTGAAGCTTTCTTT
CDR3aa: CASSLDFGTEAFF
d_gene: NA
v_gene: TRBV5-4
abundance: few
j_gene: TRBJ1-1

CDR3nt: TGTGCCAGCAGCTGTACCCGGGACAGGAGTAATTCACCCCTCCACTTT
CDR3aa: CASSCTRDRSNSPLHF
d_gene: TRBD1
v_gene: TRBV3-1/TRBV3-2
abundance: NA
j_gene: TRBJ1-6

CDR3nt: TGTGCCACCTCGGAATCCTATAATTCACCCCTCCACTTT
CDR3aa: CATSESYNSPLHF
d_gene: NA
v_gene: TRBV6-5
abundance: NA
j_gene: TRBJ1-6